The source of this TCR beta chain is a study of cytomegalovirus exposure and HLA in healthy donors. Overall study findings and caveats: By a later analysis, the bulk of CMV-associated TCR beta chains appeared HLA-restricted. Researchers had no immune exposure information except CMV serostatus available. The listing of about 150 TCR beta chains classed them as cytomegalovirus-associated. At a 0.05 false discovery rate, a later analysis found 18,000 or so TCR beta sequences to be associated with HLA alleles.

Primers included in the PCR were 60 Vbeta and 13 Jbeta primers. Sequencing used immunoSEQ multiplex PCR; TCRdb keeps in-frame clones, though not all of them. The profile shows 160,000 or so clones, about 72% of them singletons. This CDR3 is 15 amino acids long. CDR1 MGHRA and CDR2 YSYEKL come from the germline V gene. Remarks on this clone: Its antigen is undetermined. The junction does not match germline at one end; this may be a read error.

The V gene is TRBV4-1, the J gene TRBJ2-3, with no clear D. Sample: PBMCs. This TCR derives from a man between 25 and 39 years old in good health and CMV-seropositive. CDR3 DNA: TGCGCTAGCAGCCAAGATAAACAGCGCACAGATACGCAGTATTTT. It encodes CASSQDKQRTDTQYF.